This TCR beta chain was captured in a study of regulatory T cells in long-lasting Graves disease. The CDR3 is made up of 16 amino acids. With 11 bases clipped from V and 7 bases from J, the junction kept 22 bases outside the gene matches. Per germline, CDR1 SGHNT and CDR2 YENEEA. Time point meaning: newly diagnosed GD, antithyroid drugs for less than 3 months. Scientists built the TCR library using RNA that was extracted from PBMCs. According to the study, TCR beta libraries were built with iRepertoire HTBI primers and CDR3-region Arm-PCR. A single record per CDR3 protein comes from TCRdb applying MiXCR to the multiplex PCR reads. The repertoire has around 500,000 distinct CDR3 sequences, 12% of them found once; the top ten carry about 8.9%. In addition, the sample was reused for a study of T cells in Graves' hyperthyroidism and ophthalmopathy. This second report adds: Patients with uncontrolled infections, other autoimmune diseases, pregnancy or lactation were excluded.

This specimen consisted of peripheral blood mononuclear cells (PBMCs), obtained at new diagnosis, from a patient treated with antithyroid drugs. The chain recombines TRBV11-3 with TRBJ2-7, with 8 positions matching TRBD2. The source is a woman aged 25 to 39 with Graves disease. The CDR3 bases are TGTGCCTCAGCGTCCAGCGGGAGTTTCTCCTGCAATGAGCAGTACTTC. It translates to CASASSGSFSCNEQYF.